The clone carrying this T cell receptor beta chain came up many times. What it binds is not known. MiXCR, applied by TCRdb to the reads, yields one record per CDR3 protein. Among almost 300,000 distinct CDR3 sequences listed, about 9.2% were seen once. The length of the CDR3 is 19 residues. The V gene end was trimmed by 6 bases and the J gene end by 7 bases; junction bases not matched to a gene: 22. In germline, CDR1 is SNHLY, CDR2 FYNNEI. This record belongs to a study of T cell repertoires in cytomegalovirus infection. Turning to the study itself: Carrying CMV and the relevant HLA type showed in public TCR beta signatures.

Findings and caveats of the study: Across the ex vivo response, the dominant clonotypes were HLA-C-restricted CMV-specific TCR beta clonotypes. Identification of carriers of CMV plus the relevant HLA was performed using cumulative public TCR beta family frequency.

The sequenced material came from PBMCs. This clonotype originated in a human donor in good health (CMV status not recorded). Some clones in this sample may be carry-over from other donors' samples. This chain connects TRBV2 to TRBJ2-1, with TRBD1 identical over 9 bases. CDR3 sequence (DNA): TGTGCCAGCAGACGCACCTTCTGGTCGGACAGGGGCGACAAAAATGAGCAGTTCTTC. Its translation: CASRRTFWSDRGDKNEQFF.